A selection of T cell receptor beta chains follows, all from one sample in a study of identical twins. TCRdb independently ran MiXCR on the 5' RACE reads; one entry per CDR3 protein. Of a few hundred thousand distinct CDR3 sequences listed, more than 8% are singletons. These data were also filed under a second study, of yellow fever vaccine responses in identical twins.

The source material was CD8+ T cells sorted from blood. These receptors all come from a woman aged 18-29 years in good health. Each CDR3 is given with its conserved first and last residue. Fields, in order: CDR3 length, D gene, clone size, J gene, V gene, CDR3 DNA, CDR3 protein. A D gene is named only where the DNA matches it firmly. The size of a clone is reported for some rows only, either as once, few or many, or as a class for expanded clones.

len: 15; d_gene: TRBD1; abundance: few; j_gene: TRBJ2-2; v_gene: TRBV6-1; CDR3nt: TGTGCCAGCAGCTGGGGACAGGGGAACACCGGGGAGCTGTTTTTT; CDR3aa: CASSWGQGNTGELFF
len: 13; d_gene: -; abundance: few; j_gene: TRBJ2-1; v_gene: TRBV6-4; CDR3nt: TGTGCCAGCAGTGTGGGACAAAACAATGAGCAGTTCTTC; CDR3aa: CASSVGQNNEQFF
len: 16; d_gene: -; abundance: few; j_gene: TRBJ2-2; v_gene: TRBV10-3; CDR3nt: TGTGCCATCAGTGAGTCGATCCGGGGGCACACCGGGGAGCTGTTTTTT; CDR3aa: CAISESIRGHTGELFF
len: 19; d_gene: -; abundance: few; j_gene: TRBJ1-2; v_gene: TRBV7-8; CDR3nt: TGTGCCAGCAGCTTTTTCTTTCGGGTTAGTGTACAATCGGACTATGGCTACACCTTC; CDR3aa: CASSFFFRVSVQSDYGYTF
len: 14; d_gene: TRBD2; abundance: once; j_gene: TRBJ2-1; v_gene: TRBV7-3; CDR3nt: TGTGCCAGCAGCTTAATTTCTAGCGGCGATGAGCAGCTCTTC; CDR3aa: CASSLISSGDEQLF
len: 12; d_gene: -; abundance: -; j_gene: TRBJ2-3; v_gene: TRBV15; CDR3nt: TGTGCCACCAGCTCAGAGGGGGGGAAAGAGTATTTT; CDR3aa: CATSSEGGKEYF
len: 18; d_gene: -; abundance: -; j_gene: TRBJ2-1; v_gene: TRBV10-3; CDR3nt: TGTGCCATCAGTGAGACGGAGGATCCGGCCCCGACTTACAATGAGCAGTTCTTC; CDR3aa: CAISETEDPAPTYNEQFF
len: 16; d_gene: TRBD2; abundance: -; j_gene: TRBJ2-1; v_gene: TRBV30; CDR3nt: TGTGCCTGGAGTTCCCGCGGTAGCGGGAGGGCCGCGAGTGAGTTCTTC; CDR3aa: CAWSSRGSGRAASEFF
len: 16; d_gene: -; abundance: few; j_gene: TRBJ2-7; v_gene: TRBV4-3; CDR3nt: TGCGCCAGCAGCCAAGATGTAGGCACTTCCTCCTACGAGCAGTACTTC; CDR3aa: CASSQDVGTSSYEQYF
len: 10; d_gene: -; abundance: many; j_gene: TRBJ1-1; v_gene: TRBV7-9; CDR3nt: TGTGCCAGCAGCTTGCACGGAGCTTTCTTT; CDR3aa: CASSLHGAFF
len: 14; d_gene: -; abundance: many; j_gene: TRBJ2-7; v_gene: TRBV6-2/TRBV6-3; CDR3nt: TGTGCCAGCAGCTGGACAGACGCCTCCTACGAGCAGTACTTC; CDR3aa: CASSWTDASYEQYF
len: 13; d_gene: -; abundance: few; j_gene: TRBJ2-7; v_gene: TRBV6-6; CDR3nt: TGTGCCAGCAGTTACGCTCAGTCCTACGAGCAGTACTTC; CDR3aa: CASSYAQSYEQYF
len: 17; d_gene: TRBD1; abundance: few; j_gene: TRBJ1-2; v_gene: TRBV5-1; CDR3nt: TGCGCCAGCAGCTTGGCCGGGACAGGGGACGGGACCTATGGCTACACCTTC; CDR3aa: CASSLAGTGDGTYGYTF
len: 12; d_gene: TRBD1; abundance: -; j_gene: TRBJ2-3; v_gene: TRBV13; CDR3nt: TGTGCCAGCAGCTCAGGACAGGGTTATGTGTATTTT; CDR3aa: CASSSGQGYVYF
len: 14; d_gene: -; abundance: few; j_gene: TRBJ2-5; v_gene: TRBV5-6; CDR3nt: TGTGCCAGCAGCGGAACCGTGCAGGGGGAGACCCAGTACTTC; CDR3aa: CASSGTVQGETQYF
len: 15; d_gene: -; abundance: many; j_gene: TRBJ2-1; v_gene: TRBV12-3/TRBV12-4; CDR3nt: TGTGCCAGCACCGCCTTGGGGGGCACCTACAATGAGCAGTTCTTC; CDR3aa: CASTALGGTYNEQFF
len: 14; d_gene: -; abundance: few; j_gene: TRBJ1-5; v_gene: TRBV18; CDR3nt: TGTGCCAGCTCACCACCAGGGGCCGGTCAGCCCCAGCATTTT; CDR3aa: CASSPPGAGQPQHF
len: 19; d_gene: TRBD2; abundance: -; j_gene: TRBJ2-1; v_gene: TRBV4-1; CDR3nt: TGCGCCAGCAGCCAAGTAGTGATTCGGGGACTAGAGTCCTACAATGAGCAGTTCTTC; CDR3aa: CASSQVVIRGLESYNEQFF
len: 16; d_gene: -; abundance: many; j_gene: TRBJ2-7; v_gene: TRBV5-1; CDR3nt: TGCGCCAGCAGCTTGGAGCGGACTCATTTCTCCTACGAGCAGTACTTC; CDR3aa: CASSLERTHFSYEQYF
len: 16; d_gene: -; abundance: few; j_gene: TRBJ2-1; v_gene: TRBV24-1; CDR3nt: TGTGCCACCAGTGATTTCAGGGGAACTGTGTACAATGAGCAGTTCTTC; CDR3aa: CATSDFRGTVYNEQFF
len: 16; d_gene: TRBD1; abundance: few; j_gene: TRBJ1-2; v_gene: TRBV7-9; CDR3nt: TGTGCCAGCAGCTTAACAGGGGGCTTTGTAGGGGATGGCTACACCTTC; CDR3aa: CASSLTGGFVGDGYTF
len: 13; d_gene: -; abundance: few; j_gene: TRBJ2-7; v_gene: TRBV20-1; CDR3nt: TGCAGTGCTAGAAAAGGGACAAACTACGAGCAGTACTTC; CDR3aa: CSARKGTNYEQYF
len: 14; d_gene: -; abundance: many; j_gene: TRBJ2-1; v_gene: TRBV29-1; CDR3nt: TGCAGCGCGCACGATGAGGCAGCGTACAATGAGCAGTTCTTC; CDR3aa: CSAHDEAAYNEQFF
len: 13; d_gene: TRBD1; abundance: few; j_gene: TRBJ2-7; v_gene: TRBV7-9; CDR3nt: TGTGCCAGCAGCGGACAGGGCCACTACGAGCAGTACTTC; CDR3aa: CASSGQGHYEQYF
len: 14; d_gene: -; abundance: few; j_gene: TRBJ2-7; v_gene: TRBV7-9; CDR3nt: TGTGCCAGCAGCTTAGCTGGCAAGCCCTACGAGCAGTACTTC; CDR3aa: CASSLAGKPYEQYF
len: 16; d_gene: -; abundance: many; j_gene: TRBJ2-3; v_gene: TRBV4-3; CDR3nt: TGCGCCAGCAGCCAAGGGGACTTGGATGGCGCAGATACGCAGTATTTT; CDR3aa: CASSQGDLDGADTQYF
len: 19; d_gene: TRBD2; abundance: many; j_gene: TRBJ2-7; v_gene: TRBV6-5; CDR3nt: TGTGCCAGCAGTTACCATCCAGCGGGGGGGCGAGCCCGTATCTACGAGCAGTACTTC; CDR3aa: CASSYHPAGGRARIYEQYF
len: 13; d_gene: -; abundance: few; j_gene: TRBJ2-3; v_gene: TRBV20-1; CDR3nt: TGCAGTGCTAGAGAGGCTAGCAGAGATACGCAGTATTTT; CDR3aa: CSAREASRDTQYF
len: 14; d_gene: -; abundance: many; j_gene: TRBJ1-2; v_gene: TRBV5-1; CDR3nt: TGCGCCAGCAGCGACCGGGCCCCTAACCGGGGCTACACCTTC; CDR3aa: CASSDRAPNRGYTF